Each of the 17 T cell receptor beta chains below was sequenced from the same sample in a study of a mutant IDH1 vaccine in newly diagnosed glioma. These receptors are not linked to any known antigen. Here immunoSEQ multiplex PCR was the method, and the copy in TCRdb shows in-frame clones only, minus some. The sample has about 55,000 clones; 80% are singletons. Time point here: week 23, last vaccination. It was 300 ug of mutant IDH1 20-mer peptide that made up each vaccine dose, given with topical imiquimod. Here the sequenced sample was PBMCs, taken from a glioma patient whose treatment included an IDH1 peptide vaccine. These receptors were collected from a middle-aged man with glioma.

The chain is built from TRBV5-1 and TRBJ2-2; TRBD1 agrees at 10 bases. CDR1 and CDR2 (germline): SGHRS, YFSETQ. CDR3 length equals 16 residues. V lost 4 bases to trimming and J lost 9 bases; unmatched junction nucleotides: 12. CDR3 region: CASSPTSRTGGRELFF. The CDR3 DNA follows: TGCGCCAGCAGCCCGACGTCCCGGACAGGGGGTCGGGAGCTGTTTTTT.

In regard to this clone: At one of its ends the junction is not consistent with the germline gene, which may arise from a read error. The chain combines TRBV7-7 with TRBJ2-5; tentative D call: TRBD2 (6 bases). CDR1 and CDR2 from the germline V gene are SSHAT and FNYEAQ (reference sequence). CDR3 size: 14 residues. The chain's CDR3 is CASSLGGRAETQYF. The CDR3 nucleotides are TGTGCTAGCAGCTTAGGAGGGCGGGCCGAGACCCAGTACTTC.

Only one count was recorded for this clone. The gene calls are TRBV25-1 and TRBJ2-2; 7 bases are shared with TRBD2. CDR1 is MGHDK and CDR2 is SYGVNS in the germline V gene. Losses at the gene ends were 6 bases for V and 5 bases for J; bases not matched to a gene: 9. This CDR3 comprises 15 residues. DNA of the CDR3: TGTGCCAGCAGCTCCCCCGGGGAGGGAACCGGGGAGCTGTTTTTT. Translated, it gives CASSSPGEGTGELFF. Supplemented by reference TRBV25-1 and TRBJ2-2, the full variable domain reads EADIYQTPRYLVIGTGKKITLECSQTMGHDKMYWYQQDPGMELHLIHYSYGVNSTEKGDLSSESTVSRIRTEHFPLTLESARPSHTSQYLCASSSPGEGTGELFFGEGSRLTVL.

The V and J genes are TRBV2 and TRBJ2-7; D is ambiguous. V was trimmed by 1 base and J by 0 bases, leaving 10 bases between them. This CDR3 region has 15 residues. Per the germline V gene, CDR1 is SNHLY and CDR2 is FYNNEI. The CDR3 here is CASSEGESSSYEQYF. The CDR3 bases are TGTGCCAGCAGTGAAGGAGAGAGTAGCTCCTACGAGCAGTACTTC. Full variable domain (outside the CDR3, taken from reference TRBV2 and TRBJ2-7): EPEVTQTPSHQVTQMGQEVILRCVPISNHLYFYWYRQILGQKVEFLVSFYNNEISEKSEIFDDQFSVERPDGSNFTLKIRSTKLEDSAMYFCASSEGESSSYEQYFGPGTRLTVT.

CDR3 nucleotide sequence: TGCGCCAGCAGCCAAGTGTATCGGACGGACAATGAGCAGTTCTTC. Translating it yields CASSQVYRTDNEQFF. V usage is TRBV4-1 and J usage is TRBJ2-1; D is unresolved. V lost 1 base and J 5 bases, leaving 12 bases between the germline ends. CDR3 length: 15 residues. Germline CDR1 and CDR2: MGHRA and YSYEKL.

The J gene is TRBJ1-2, the V gene TRBV7-9, with D tentatively TRBD1 (5 bases). CDR3 length: 15 amino acids. From germline, CDR1 is SEHNR and CDR2 FQNEAQ (reference sequence). V was shortened by 1 base and J by 2 bases, with 11 bases between the two germline ends. CDR3 sequence reads: CASSLGIAGNYGYTF. In nucleotides, the CDR3 is TGTGCCAGCAGCTTAGGAATCGCAGGGAACTATGGCTACACCTTC.

The rearrangement links TRBV2 to TRBJ2-7; D may be TRBD1 or TRBD2 (5 bases each). Trimming stripped 6 bases from V and 6 bases from J, with 12 bases between. The CDR3 is 12 residues long. Germline V CDR1 and CDR2: SNHLY, FYNNEI. CDR3 in amino acids: CASRPLGVEQYF. DNA of the CDR3: TGTGCCAGCAGGCCATTGGGGGTCGAGCAGTACTTC.

CDR3 residues: CASSLRETTGELFF. In nucleotides, the CDR3 is TGTGCCAGCAGTTTGCGGGAGACCACCGGGGAGCTGTTTTTT. The chain employs TRBV27 and TRBJ2-2; 7 nucleotides line up with TRBD2. Germline V gene sequence: CDR1 MNHEY, CDR2 SMNVEV (reference sequence). This CDR3 region has 14 residues. Trimming cost V 3 bases and J 4 bases; bases outside gene matches: 2.

This chain connects TRBV5-6 to TRBJ2-3; TRBD2 matches at 8 bases. There are 15 residues in the CDR3. Per the germline V gene, CDR1 is SGHDT and CDR2 is YYEEEE. V shed 0 bases and J 5 bases; nucleotides not matched to a gene: 5. CDR3 in DNA: TGTGCCAGCAGCTTGGACGGGGGGGGCGTAGATACGCAGTATTTT. Protein: CASSLDGGGVDTQYF.

This clone was found once. This rearrangement joins TRBV15 to TRBJ1-2; no clear D. From germline, CDR1 is LNHNV and CDR2 YYDKDF (reference sequence). V lost 3 bases to trimming and J lost 10 bases, with 15 bases between them. The CDR3 has 13 residues. CDR3 DNA: TGTGCCACCAGCAGGGAGTATAGTGGGCACTACACCTTC. It yields the protein CATSREYSGHYTF. Full variable domain (rest looked up from reference TRBV15 and TRBJ1-2): DAMVIQNPRYQVTQFGKPVTLSCSQTLNHNVMYWYQQKSSQAPKLLFHYYDKDFNNEADTPDNFQSRRPNTSFCFLDIRSPGLGDTAMYLCATSREYSGHYTFGSGTRLTVV.

The V gene is TRBV7-9, the J gene TRBJ1-4; tentatively, D is TRBD1 (6 bases). Per the germline V gene, CDR1 is SEHNR and CDR2 is FQNEAQ (reference sequence). Trimming took 3 bases from V and 12 from J, leaving 17 bases between them. This CDR3 has 14 residues. The CDR3 DNA reads TGTGCCAGCAGCTTCCCTCAGGGGAGCCCGGAACTGTTTTTT. Amino acid sequence: CASSFPQGSPELFF. Drawing the rest from reference TRBV7-9 and TRBJ1-4, the complete variable domain is DTGVSQNPRHKITKRGQNVTFRCDPISEHNRLYWYRQTLGQGPEFLTYFQNEAQLEKSRLLSDRFSAERPKGSFSTLEIQRTEQGDSAMYLCASSFPQGSPELFFGSGTQLSVL.

In its sample, this clone was seen once. The genes are TRBV29-1 and TRBJ1-4; 8 bases fit TRBD1. CDR3 length: 14 amino acids. With 3 bases clipped from V and 7 bases from J, the junction kept 7 bases outside the gene matches. Germline V CDR1 and CDR2: SQVTM, ANQGSEA. The CDR3 protein is CSVDSGGEGEKLFF. CDR3 coding DNA: TGCAGCGTTGATTCAGGGGGCGAGGGTGAAAAACTGTTTTTT.

The rearrangement links TRBV6-1 to TRBJ1-5; D gene unclear. CDR1 is MNHNS and CDR2 is SASEGT in the germline V gene. This CDR3 spans 14 amino acids. Deletions cut 7 bases from V and 2 bases from J, with 12 bases between. The chain's CDR3 is CASTLDGGNQPQHF. The CDR3, as DNA: TGTGCCAGCACCTTGGACGGAGGCAATCAGCCCCAGCATTTT.

This chain links TRBV25-1 with TRBJ1-6; TRBD1 matches at 8 bases. V lost 2 bases and J lost 7; bases outside the gene matches: 7. The CDR3 totals 16 residues. Looked up from germline, CDR1 is MGHDK and CDR2 is SYGVNS. CDR3 in amino acids: CASSERQGPRNSPLHF. The CDR3 region has the DNA TGTGCCAGCAGTGAAAGACAGGGGCCTCGAAATTCACCCCTCCACTTT.

The chain employs TRBV19 and TRBJ2-2; D may match TRBD1 or TRBD2 (5 bases each). With 6 bases removed from V and 1 base from J, the gap between germline ends came to 12 bases. The germline V gene has CDR1 LNHDA and CDR2 SQIVND (reference sequence). The CDR3 is 15 residues long. CDR3 DNA: TGTGCCAGTAGCCGCAGGGAGTTGAACACCGGGGAGCTGTTTTTT. Protein product: CASSRRELNTGELFF.

The CDR3 loop reads CASSARERAEAFF. DNA of the CDR3: TGTGCCAGCAGTGCTAGGGAGCGTGCTGAAGCTTTCTTT. V usage is TRBV2 and J usage is TRBJ1-1; D not certain. The CDR3 covers 13 residues. Looked up from germline, CDR1 is SNHLY and CDR2 is FYNNEI. Trimming removed 4 bases from V and 6 bases from J, with 12 bases in between.

The genes are TRBV11-3 and TRBJ2-7; TRBD2 agrees at 9 bases. This CDR3 is 15 amino acids long. The ends lost 5 bases at V and 5 bases at J; junction bases unmatched: 10. The germline gives CDR1 SGHNT, CDR2 YENEEA. The CDR3 nucleotides read TGTGCCAGCAGCAAAAATTGGCGGGGGGGCCACGAGCAGTACTTC. This gives the protein CASSKNWRGGHEQYF. The full variable domain, completed using reference TRBV11-3 and TRBJ2-7, is EAGVVQSPRYKIIEKKQPVAFWCNPISGHNTLYWYLQNLGQGPELLIRYENEEAVDDSQLPKDRFSAERLKGVDSTLKIQPAELGDSAVYLCASSKNWRGGHEQYFGPGTRLTVT.